A single sample is the source of the 8 T cell receptor beta chains below, sequenced in a study of human T cells and chemical hapten exposure. Via MiXCR, TCRdb re-called the RACE reads, giving one row per CDR3 protein. The table includes roughly 75,000 distinct CDR3 sequences, around 9.4% detected once. Time point denoted: healthy volunteer bleed at 6 weeks. Before extraction, the whole blood was not fractionated, and total RNA was taken from it. The sequenced sample was whole blood. These TCRs come from a female donor in good health. Some clones in this sample may be carry-over from other donors' samples.

This clonotype was found a few times. This chain connects TRBV12-3 or TRBV12-4 to TRBJ2-1; the match to TRBD2 covers 7 bases. Trimming removed 2 bases from V and 2 bases from J; junction bases left unmatched: 3. The CDR3 length is 15 residues. The CDR3 sequence: CASSLSSGAYNEQFF. The CDR3 DNA sequence: TGTGCCAGCAGTTTATCCAGCGGGGCCTACAATGAGCAGTTCTTC.

J is TRBJ1-5 and V is TRBV12-3 or TRBV12-4; 10 positions agree with TRBD1. CDR3 length equals 16 residues. J gave up 2 bases and V 6 bases, and 7 bases lay outside the gene matches. CDR3 amino acids: CASSSPGTGGNQPQHF. CDR3 DNA sequence: TGTGCCAGCAGCTCCCCCGGGACAGGGGGCAATCAGCCCCAGCATTTT.

This clonotype was found many times. The chain links TRBV3-1 to TRBJ2-1; D not resolved. From germline, CDR1 is LGHDT and CDR2 YNNKEL (reference sequence). This CDR3 spans 13 amino acids. Between the trimmed V and J ends, which lost 8 bases and 5 bases, there was a span of 13 bases. CDR3 in DNA: TGTGCCAGCTCCCTGACCCCCGACAATGAGCAGTTCTTC. As protein: CASSLTPDNEQFF.

The chain links TRBV7-7 to TRBJ2-3; TRBD2 agrees at 8 bases. CDR1 SSHAT and CDR2 FNYEAQ come from the germline V gene (reference sequence). Germline trimming cut 5 bases from V and 3 bases from J; bases unmatched to any gene: 7. CDR3 length equals 15 residues. The CDR3: CASSPDGTRTDTQYF. In DNA form, the CDR3 reads TGTGCCAGCAGCCCGGATGGGACTAGAACAGATACGCAGTATTTT. Complete variable domain (other parts from reference TRBV7-7 and TRBJ2-3): GAGVSQSPRYKVTKRGQDVTLRCDPISSHATLYWYQQALGQGPEFLTYFNYEAQPDKSGLPSDRFSAERPEGSISTLTIQRTEQRDSAMYRCASSPDGTRTDTQYFGPGTRLTVL.

This clonotype was counted once. V usage is TRBV7-2 and J usage is TRBJ2-3, with 7 bases lining up with TRBD2. Germline CDR1 SGHTA, CDR2 FQGNSA. The CDR3 length is 17 residues. The ends lost 5 bases at V and 1 base at J; junction bases unmatched: 12. Here the CDR3 reads CASSKRSSGRGTDTQYF. The CDR3, as DNA: TGTGCCAGCAGCAAGAGGAGTAGCGGGCGTGGCACAGATACGCAGTATTTT.

In regard to this clonotype: A much larger clone sits a single nucleotide away, making a read error possible. CDR3 DNA: TGCAGCATTGACAAAGGATACAATGAGCAGTTCTTC. Its translation is CSIDKGYNEQFF. The V call is TRBV29-1, the J call TRBJ2-1; no firm D call. CDR1 and CDR2 (germline): SQVTM, ANQGSEA. The CDR3 covers 12 residues.

Only a few counts were recorded for this clonotype. V gene TRBV12-3 or TRBV12-4 combines with J gene TRBJ1-2; D gene uncertain. CDR3 size: 15 residues. Deletions cut 0 bases from V and 4 bases from J, with 12 bases between. CDR3 bases: TGTGCCAGCAGTTTAGCGCTATCCGGGTCCTATGGCTACACCTTC. Translating it yields CASSLALSGSYGYTF.

This clonotype was detected a few times. The chain employs TRBV29-1 and TRBJ1-2, with D possibly matching TRBD1 (5 bases). The V end lost 4 bases, the J end lost 5 bases, and 14 bases lay between the germline ends. This CDR3 is 13 amino acids long. Germline CDR1 reads SQVTM; CDR2 reads ANQGSEA. DNA of the CDR3: TGCAGCGTTGGGTCCGCGGGGGGTTATGGCTACACCTTC. It specifies CSVGSAGGYGYTF.